This entry concerns a single TCR beta chain. This clonotype was seen more than once but under ten times. The clone's antigen remains unknown. No much larger clone is present one base from it, and per-base qualities are unavailable. This sample was included in a study of T-cell memory formation after mild COVID-19 (dated by TCRdb to about 2021). Notes on the research overall: Most TCR sequence clusters were specific to one of the two donors. T-cell clones expanding and contracting after mild COVID-19 in a couple of donors were tracked by longitudinal TCRalpha and TCRbeta repertoire sequencing. The cohort comprised two young, previously healthy adult volunteers, one female and one male. Overall study outcomes, separate from this receptor: Some responding clones were found in pre-infection memory, which suggests that pre-existing cross-reactive memory T cells took part in the SARS-CoV-2 response. Only a couple of mild cases were covered by the study, and larger cohorts that include severe cases with pre-infection samples were considered necessary. Clones contracting from day 15 to 85 had balanced CD4/CD8 phenotypes, while a second wave expanding from day 15 to 37 was biased towards CD4+. SARS-CoV-2 specificity of the second-wave clones peaking on day 37 was not confirmed. Contracting CD4+ clones were located mainly in the CM and EM memory subsets, whereas CD8+ clones were found to be enriched in EMRA.

The reads were generated on an Illumina NovaSeq 6000. TCRalpha and TCRbeta cDNA libraries were built by 5'RACE with constant-segment primers, adding sample barcodes and unique molecular identifiers. Trizol reagent was used to extract RNA from every sample. Libraries were amplified in two PCR steps, with a second sample barcode and Illumina TruSeq adapters added in the second step. Sequencing of libraries was performed on an Illumina NovaSeq with 2 x 150 bp paired-end reads. As for how the authors treated the data: Demultiplexing of reads and collapsing into UMI-guided consensus sequences were performed with migec v1.2.7. With mixcr v2.1.11, UMI consensuses were aligned to TRA and TRB V and J templates and assembled into clonotypes. A clonotype was counted as expanded or contracted only if both edgeR and NoisET called the change significant, with noise models trained on biological replicates. For edgeR calls, the thresholds were a false discovery rate-adjusted p below 0.01 and a log2 fold-change of 1. As an exploratory analysis of dynamics, max-normalized trajectories of the 1000 most abundant clonotypes were examined with PCA combined with hierarchical clustering. Separately sequenced CD4+ and CD8+ repertoires were used to assign a CD4 or CD8 phenotype to each responding clone. Through fastp at Q25 and MiXCR, TCRdb rebuilt clones from the public reads, retaining in-frame beta chains. Entries that share a CDR3 protein sequence are merged under the most common genes and DNA. TCRdb, rather than the study authors, made the V and J calls. For this sample the table gives 140,000 or so distinct CDR3 sequences, of which over 15% were detected only once. The ten largest clones capture around 2.4% of the sample.

Ficoll-Paque density gradient centrifugation was used to isolate PBMCs. CDR1 and CDR2 (MNHEY, SMNVEV) derive from the germline V gene (reference sequence). The cysteine opens and the phenylalanine closes a CDR3 of 16 amino acids. CDR3 DNA only is kept here, 48 bases in frame from base 1. V loses 4 bases, J loses 9 bases, and the germline ends lie 21 bases apart. In this chain, TRBV27 is recombined with TRBJ2-2; D gene: possibly TRBD2, on 5 matching bases. The material sequenced was PBMCs or a T cell subset sorted from them (not recorded which). This TCR came from an adult woman who had mild COVID-19 (a few samples of this study predate the infection). The sample titles of this study are shuffled in the database, so cell type and time point are left out; the donor was told from shared clones. The CDR3 corresponds to CASSYLAIEGERELFF. In nucleotide form, the sequence is TGTGCCAGCAGTTACCTCGCCATCGAGGGTGAGCGGGAGCTGTTTTTT.